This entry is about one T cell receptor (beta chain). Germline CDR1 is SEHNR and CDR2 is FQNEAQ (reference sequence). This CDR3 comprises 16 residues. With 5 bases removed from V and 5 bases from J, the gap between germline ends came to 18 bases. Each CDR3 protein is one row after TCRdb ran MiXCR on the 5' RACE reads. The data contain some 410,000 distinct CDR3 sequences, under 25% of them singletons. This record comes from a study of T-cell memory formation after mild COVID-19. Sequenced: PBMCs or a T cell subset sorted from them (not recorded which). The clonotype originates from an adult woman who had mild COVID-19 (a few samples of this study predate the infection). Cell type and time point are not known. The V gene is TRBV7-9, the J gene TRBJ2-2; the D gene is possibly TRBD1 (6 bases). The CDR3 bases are TGTGCCAGCAGCCTTACAGGGAGCTTAGTGACCGGGGAGCTGTTTTTT. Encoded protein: CASSLTGSLVTGELFF. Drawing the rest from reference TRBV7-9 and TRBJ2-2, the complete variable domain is DTGVSQNPRHKITKRGQNVTFRCDPISEHNRLYWYRQTLGQGPEFLTYFQNEAQLEKSRLLSDRFSAERPKGSFSTLEIQRTEQGDSAMYLCASSLTGSLVTGELFFGEGSRLTVL.